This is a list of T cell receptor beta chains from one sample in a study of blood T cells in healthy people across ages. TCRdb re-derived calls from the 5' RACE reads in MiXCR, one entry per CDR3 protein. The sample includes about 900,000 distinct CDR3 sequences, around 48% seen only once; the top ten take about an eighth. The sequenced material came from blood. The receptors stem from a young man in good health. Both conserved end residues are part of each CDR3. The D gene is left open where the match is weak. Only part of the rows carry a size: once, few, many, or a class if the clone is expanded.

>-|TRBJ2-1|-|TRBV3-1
CASSQVGRENEQFF
TGTGCCAGCAGCCAAGTGGGCAGGGAGAATGAGCAGTTCTTC
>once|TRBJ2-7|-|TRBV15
CATSSTRQTLSYEQYF
TGTGCCACCAGCAGCACCCGACAGACCCTAAGCTACGAGCAGTACTTC
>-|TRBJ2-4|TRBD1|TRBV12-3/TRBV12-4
CASSGTGGWNIQYF
TGTGCCAGCAGCGGGACAGGGGGTTGGAACATTCAGTACTTC
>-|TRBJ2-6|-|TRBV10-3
CAISEGQRGANVLTF
TGTGCCATCAGTGAGGGACAGCGGGGGGCCAACGTCCTGACTTTC
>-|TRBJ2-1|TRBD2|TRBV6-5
CVSGTRIYNEQFF
TGTGTCAGCGGGACTAGAATCTACAATGAGCAGTTCTTC
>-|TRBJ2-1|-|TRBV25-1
CASSEGGSLNEQFF
TGTGCCAGCAGTGAGGGCGGGTCCTTGAATGAGCAGTTCTTC
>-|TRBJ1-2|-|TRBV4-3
CASSQVIRVGGYTF
TGCGCCAGCAGCCAAGTCATCAGGGTCGGAGGCTACACCTTC
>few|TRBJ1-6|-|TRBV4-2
CASSQDSRTGYSPLHF
TGTGCCAGCAGCCAAGATAGTAGGACGGGCTATTCACCCCTCCACTTT
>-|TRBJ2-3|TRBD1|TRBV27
CASRRQGSLTDTQYF
TGTGCCAGCCGCAGACAGGGCAGCCTCACAGATACGCAGTATTTT
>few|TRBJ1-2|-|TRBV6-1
CASSEAHWGGYGYTF
TGTGCCAGCAGTGAAGCGCATTGGGGAGGGTATGGCTACACCTTC
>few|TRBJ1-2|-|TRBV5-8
CASSLGSGGYGYTF
TGTGCCAGCAGCTTGGGGAGCGGGGGCTATGGCTACACCTTC
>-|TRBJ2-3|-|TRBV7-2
CASSLWADTQYF
TGTGCCAGCAGCTTATGGGCAGATACGCAGTATTTT
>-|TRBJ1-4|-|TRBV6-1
CASSGRGGYEKLFF
TGTGCCAGCAGTGGCCGCGGGGGATATGAAAAACTGTTTTTT
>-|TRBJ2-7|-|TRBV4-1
CASSQAGPTYEQYF
TGCGCCAGCAGCCAAGCCGGCCCCACCTACGAGCAGTACTTC
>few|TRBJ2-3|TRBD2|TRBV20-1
CSAQPLSGGVPTDTQYF
TGCAGTGCTCAGCCCCTTAGCGGGGGGGTCCCCACAGATACGCAGTATTTT
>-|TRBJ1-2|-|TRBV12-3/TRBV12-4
CASSPQTGGAGGYTF
TGTGCCAGCAGCCCCCAGACCGGAGGGGCGGGTGGCTACACCTTC
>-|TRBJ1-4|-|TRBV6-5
CASSYSGVSHEKLFF
TGTGCCAGCAGTTACTCGGGGGTTTCTCATGAAAAACTGTTTTTT
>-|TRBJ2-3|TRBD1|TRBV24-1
CATSEIGTGISTDTQYF
TGTGCCACCAGTGAAATAGGGACAGGGATCAGCACAGATACGCAGTATTTT
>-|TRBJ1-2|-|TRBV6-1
CATLRPFMRHGYTF
TGTGCCACCCTGAGACCTTTCATGAGGCATGGCTACACCTTC
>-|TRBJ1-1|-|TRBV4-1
CASSQGSGGLNTEAFF
TGCGCCAGCAGCCAAGGGAGTGGGGGGTTGAACACTGAAGCTTTCTTT
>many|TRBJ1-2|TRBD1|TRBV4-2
CASSQENRGRLGYTF
TGTGCCAGCAGCCAGGAAAACAGGGGGCGCCTGGGCTACACCTTC
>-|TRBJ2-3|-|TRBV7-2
CASSMDGKSTDTQYF
TGTGCCAGCAGCATGGACGGGAAAAGCACAGATACGCAGTATTTT
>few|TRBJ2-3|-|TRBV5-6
CASSFRPANGDTQYF
TGTGCCAGCAGCTTTCGGCCGGCTAACGGGGATACGCAGTATTTT
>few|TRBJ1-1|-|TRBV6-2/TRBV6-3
CASSKSRTGNTEAFF
TGTGCCAGCAGCAAGTCGCGGACGGGGAACACTGAAGCTTTCTTT
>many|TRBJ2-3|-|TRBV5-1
CASRSVGGLDTQYF
TGCGCCAGCCGGTCCGTCGGGGGTTTGGATACGCAGTATTTT
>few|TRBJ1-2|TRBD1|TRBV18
CASSPPGGNYGYTF
TGTGCCAGCTCACCTCCAGGGGGTAACTATGGCTACACCTTC
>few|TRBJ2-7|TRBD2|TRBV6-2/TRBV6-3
CASSGEGLHEQYF
TGTGCCAGCAGTGGGGAGGGGCTCCACGAGCAGTACTTC
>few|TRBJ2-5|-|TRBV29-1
CSAWTALQETQYF
TGCAGCGCATGGACGGCGTTACAAGAGACCCAGTACTTC
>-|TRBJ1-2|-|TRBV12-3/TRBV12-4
CASSPLGGLGYTF
TGTGCCAGCAGCCCTTTGGGAGGGTTAGGCTACACCTTC
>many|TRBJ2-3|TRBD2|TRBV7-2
CASSSEGGTSDTQYF
TGTGCCAGCAGCTCCGAGGGAGGGACTTCTGATACGCAGTATTTT
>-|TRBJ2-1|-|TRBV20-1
CSARGRIATSHEQFF
TGCAGTGCTAGAGGACGCATCGCGACATCCCATGAGCAGTTCTTC
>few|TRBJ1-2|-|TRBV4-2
CASSQDHREGYTF
TGTGCCAGCAGCCAAGATCACAGGGAAGGCTACACCTTC
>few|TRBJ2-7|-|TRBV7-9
CASSLEGPKGYF
TGTGCCAGCAGCTTAGAGGGACCCAAGGGGTACTTC
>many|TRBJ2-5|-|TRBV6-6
CASTGGRTQYF
TGTGCCAGCACCGGTGGAAGGACCCAGTACTTC
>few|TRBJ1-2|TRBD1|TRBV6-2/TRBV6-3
CASNPRDRNLYGYTF
TGTGCCAGCAACCCCCGGGACAGAAACCTCTATGGCTACACCTTC
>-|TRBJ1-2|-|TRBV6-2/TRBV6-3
CASSPGTAGNYGYTF
TGTGCCAGCAGCCCCGGGACCGCGGGAAACTATGGCTACACCTTC
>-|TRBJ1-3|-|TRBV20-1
CSARAGTSGNTIYF
TGCAGTGCTAGAGCCGGGACTTCTGGAAACACCATATATTTT
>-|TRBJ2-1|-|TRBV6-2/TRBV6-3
CASSTGWNEQFF
TGTGCCAGCAGTACAGGGTGGAATGAGCAGTTCTTC
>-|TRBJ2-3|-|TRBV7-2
CAGGGTDTDTQYF
TGTGCAGGGGGAGGGACAGACACAGATACGCAGTATTTT
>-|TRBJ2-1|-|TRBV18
CASSPPTRSSYNEQFF
TGTGCCAGCTCACCACCGACCCGTAGCTCCTACAATGAGCAGTTCTTC
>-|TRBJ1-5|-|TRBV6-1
CASRDMPNQPQHF
TGTGCCAGCAGGGACATGCCCAATCAGCCCCAGCATTTT
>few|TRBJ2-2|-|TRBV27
CASSGRTTTGELFF
TGTGCCAGCAGTGGCAGAACGACCACCGGGGAGCTGTTTTTT
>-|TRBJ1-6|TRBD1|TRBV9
CASSSRQGSSPLHF
TGTGCCAGCAGCTCACGACAGGGATCATCACCCCTCCACTTT
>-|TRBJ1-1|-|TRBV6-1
CTSSMRAEAFF
TGTACCTCCAGCATGAGGGCCGAAGCTTTCTTT
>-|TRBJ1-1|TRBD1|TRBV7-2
CASSQQGASEAFF
TGTGCCAGCAGCCAACAGGGGGCTTCTGAAGCTTTCTTT
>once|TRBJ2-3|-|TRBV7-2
CVSTSQGTQYF
TGTGTCAGCACCTCCCAGGGAACGCAGTATTTT
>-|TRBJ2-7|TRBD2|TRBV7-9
CASTELTSGIYEQYF
TGTGCCAGCACCGAACTGACTAGCGGGATCTACGAGCAGTACTTC
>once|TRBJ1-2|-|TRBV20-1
CSARVANYGYTF
TGCAGTGCTAGAGTGGCTAACTATGGCTACACCTTC
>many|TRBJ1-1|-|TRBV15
CATSREVPTEAFF
TGTGCCACCAGCAGAGAGGTTCCAACTGAAGCTTTCTTT
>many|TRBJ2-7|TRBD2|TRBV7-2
CASGSRTSGSYEQYF
TGTGCCAGCGGGTCCAGAACTAGCGGATCCTACGAGCAGTACTTC